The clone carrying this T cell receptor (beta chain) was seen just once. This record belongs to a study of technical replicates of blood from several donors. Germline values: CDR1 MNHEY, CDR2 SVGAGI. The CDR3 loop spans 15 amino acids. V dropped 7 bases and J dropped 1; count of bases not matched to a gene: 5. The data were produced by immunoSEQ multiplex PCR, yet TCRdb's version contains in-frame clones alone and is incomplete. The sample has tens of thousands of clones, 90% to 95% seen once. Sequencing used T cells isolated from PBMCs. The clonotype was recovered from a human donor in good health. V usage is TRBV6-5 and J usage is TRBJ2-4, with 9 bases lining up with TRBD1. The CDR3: CASTTGGAAKNIQYF. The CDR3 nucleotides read TGTGCCAGCACAACAGGGGGCGCGGCCAAAAACATTCAGTACTTC.